The 24 T cell receptor beta chains listed next were all sequenced from one sample in a study of OX40 agonist ivuxolimab in advanced cancers. Some clones are missing from TCRdb's copy, which holds only in-frame ones; the method was immunoSEQ multiplex PCR. This table has about 62,000 clones, approximately 79% appearing once. Sequenced material: CD4+ or CD8+ T cells sorted from blood, taken in a trial of the OX40 agonist ivuxolimab. The receptors shown here come from an adult with an advanced solid tumor such as melanoma, head and neck, liver or kidney cancer.

The chain carries TRBV6-5 and TRBJ2-7, with D unresolved. CDR1 and CDR2 (germline): MNHEY, SVGAGI. The V and J ends lost 2 bases and 6 bases respectively, with 14 bases between them. This CDR3 region has 14 residues. DNA of the CDR3: TGTGCCAGCAGTTACGGGGAACCGCGAGGCGAGCAGTACTTC. Amino acid sequence: CASSYGEPRGEQYF.

In its sample, this clone was seen a few times. This sequence joins TRBV4-1 and TRBJ2-2; 7 positions agree with TRBD1. Looked up from germline, CDR1 is MGHRA and CDR2 is YSYEKL. There are 16 residues in the CDR3. V shed 5 bases, J shed 5 bases, and the junction held 11 bases outside the gene matches. The CDR3 coding sequence is TGCGCCAGCAGCTACCGGGACAGCGGAAATACCGGGGAGCTGTTTTTT. This gives the protein CASSYRDSGNTGELFF.

The genes are TRBV29-1 and TRBJ1-3; the match to TRBD1 covers 8 bases. The V gene end was trimmed by 7 bases and the J gene end by 0 bases; junction bases not matched to a gene: 8. From germline, CDR1 is SQVTM and CDR2 ANQGSEA. The CDR3 covers 15 residues. The CDR3 DNA is TGCAGCGCTGGGACAGGAAAAGCCTCTGGAAACACCATATATTTT. Protein sequence: CSAGTGKASGNTIYF.

The chain joins TRBV18 to TRBJ2-7; D not certain. This CDR3 has 13 residues. Trimming stripped 2 bases from V and 3 bases from J, with 8 bases between. The germline V gene has CDR1 KGHSH and CDR2 LQKENI. The CDR3 loop reads CASSPGVGYEQYF. The CDR3 nucleotides read TGTGCCAGCTCACCAGGGGTCGGCTACGAGCAGTACTTC.

This clone was detected only once. The chain links TRBV27 to TRBJ1-1; the D is unclear. CDR1 and CDR2 from the germline V gene are MNHEY and SMNVEV (reference sequence). The CDR3 sequence is 13 residues long. Trimming left V 2 bases short and J 1 base short, with 5 bases between. CDR3 sequence: CASSLTGNTEAFF. The CDR3 nucleotides are TGTGCCAGCAGTTTAACCGGGAACACTGAAGCTTTCTTT.

This clone was picked up one time. The V and J genes are TRBV5-8 and TRBJ1-5; 9 nucleotides match TRBD1. The V segment lost 2 bases and the J segment 5 bases; nucleotides outside the gene matches: 5. Germline CDR1 and CDR2: SGHTS and YDEGEE. The CDR3 totals 15 residues. The CDR3, as DNA: TGTGCCAGCAGCTTAGGGGACAGGGAGCATCAGCCCCAGCATTTT. Translation gives CASSLGDREHQPQHF.

CDR3 coding DNA: TGCGCCAGCAGCCCTGGGCACTCCTACGAGCAGTACTTC. Protein: CASSPGHSYEQYF. The V call is TRBV4-3, the J call TRBJ2-7; D gene uncertain. The V end lost 4 bases, the J end lost 0 bases, and 7 bases lay between the germline ends. CDR1 LGHNA and CDR2 YSLEER come from the germline V gene. The CDR3 contains 13 residues.

The V call is TRBV9, the J call TRBJ2-3, with unresolved D. Germline V gene lookup returns CDR1 SGDLS and CDR2 YYNGEE. The CDR3 runs to 14 residues. The germline V and J ends were trimmed by 2 bases and 0 bases, with 7 bases remaining between them. Here the CDR3 DNA reads TGTGCCAGCAGCGTTTCCCCTAGCACAGATACGCAGTATTTT. Translation: CASSVSPSTDTQYF. The complete variable domain, with remaining parts taken from reference TRBV9 and TRBJ2-3, reads DSGVTQTPKHLITATGQRVTLRCSPRSGDLSVYWYQQSLDQGLQFLIQYYNGEERAKGNILERFSAQQFPDLHSELNLSSLELGDSALYFCASSVSPSTDTQYFGPGTRLTVL.

This chain connects TRBV5-1 to TRBJ2-7; D gene unclear. CDR3 length: 13 amino acids. Germline assignment: CDR1 SGHRS and CDR2 YFSETQ. Trimming removed 2 bases at V and 4 bases at J, with 10 bases between. In DNA form, the CDR3 reads TGCGCCAGCAGCTTAGGCAGCCTTTACGAGCAGTACTTC. It specifies CASSLGSLYEQYF.

The genes are TRBV14 and TRBJ2-5; 10 bases match TRBD2. This CDR3 has 17 amino acids. Germline CDR1 reads SGHDN; CDR2 reads FVKESK. With V trimmed by 5 bases and J by 3 bases, 12 bases remained unmatched. CDR3 amino acids: CASSVQKSSGGEETQYF. The CDR3, as DNA: TGTGCCAGCAGCGTTCAGAAATCCAGCGGGGGGGAAGAGACCCAGTACTTC.

The chain couples TRBV4-1 to TRBJ2-7; the match to TRBD1 covers 7 bases. Germline CDR1 MGHRA, CDR2 YSYEKL. The V and J ends lost 2 bases and 6 bases, in that order; junction bases with no gene match: 13. CDR3 size: 16 residues. The DNA for the CDR3 is TGCGCCAGCAGCCAAAATCCGACAGGGTACGGCTTCGAGCAGTACTTC. Its translation is CASSQNPTGYGFEQYF.

The rearrangement links TRBV4-3 to TRBJ1-5; D is possibly TRBD1 (5 bases). The CDR3 is 18 residues long. Trimming removed 0 bases from V and 4 bases from J, with 19 bases in between. Germline loops: CDR1 LGHNA, CDR2 YSLEER. The DNA for the CDR3 is TGCGCCAGCAGCCAAGATTGGAGCGGGGGGTGGAGTAATCAGCCCCAGCATTTT. Encoded protein: CASSQDWSGGWSNQPQHF.

CDR3 bases: TGTGCCAGCAGCCAGACGGGTGGCTACACCTTC. It encodes CASSQTGGYTF. The chain combines TRBV7-2 with TRBJ1-2; no clear D. CDR1 and CDR2 (germline): SGHTA, FQGNSA. CDR3 length: 11 amino acids. V shed 5 bases and J shed 7 bases, with 8 bases lying between them.

This clone was picked up one time. The chain is built from TRBV5-1 and TRBJ2-1, with TRBD2 matching over 8 bases. With V trimmed by 0 bases and J by 0 bases, 2 bases remained unmatched. Germline values: CDR1 SGHRS, CDR2 YFSETQ. CDR3 length: 16 amino acids. CDR3 loop: CASSLATSGSYNEQFF. The CDR3 DNA follows: TGCGCCAGCAGCTTGGCCACTAGCGGCTCCTACAATGAGCAGTTCTTC.

In this sample, this clone turned up a few times. The V gene is TRBV28, the J gene TRBJ2-3; D remains ambiguous. Germline CDR1 and CDR2: MDHEN and SYDVKM. The CDR3 length is 15 residues. V was shortened by 3 bases and J by 8 bases, with 18 bases between the two germline ends. This CDR3 reads CASSFIDGSSGTQYF. The CDR3 nucleotides are TGTGCCAGCAGTTTTATAGATGGGTCCTCTGGTACGCAGTATTTT.

This chain links TRBV7-2 with TRBJ2-2; D gene ambiguous. This CDR3 region has 14 residues. Looked up from germline, CDR1 is SGHTA and CDR2 is FQGNSA. Trimming shortened V by 7 bases and J by 0 bases, and 9 bases separated the two germline ends. CDR3 loop: CASKRAANTGELFF. In DNA form, the CDR3 reads TGTGCCAGCAAAAGGGCAGCGAACACCGGGGAGCTGTTTTTT.

This sequence joins TRBV4-3 and TRBJ2-3; 7 nucleotides align to TRBD2. After removal of 7 bases from V and 6 bases from J, the junction contained 13 bases not matched to a gene. The CDR3 sequence is 15 residues long. Germline V gives CDR1 LGHNA, CDR2 YSLEER. This CDR3 is CASILILAALDTQYF. CDR3 nucleotides: TGCGCCAGCATCCTTATCCTAGCGGCCTTGGATACGCAGTATTTT.

This clone was counted between two and nine times. The chain links TRBV6-5 to TRBJ2-1; TRBD1 agrees at 11 bases. The V segment lost 6 bases and the J segment 7 bases; nucleotides outside the gene matches: 8. The CDR3 spans 15 residues. CDR1 and CDR2 from the germline V gene are MNHEY and SVGAGI. The CDR3 is CASSRGTGGRNEQFF. DNA of the CDR3: TGTGCCAGCAGCCGAGGGACAGGGGGTAGGAATGAGCAGTTCTTC.

V gene TRBV10-3 combines with J gene TRBJ2-3, with 7 bases matching TRBD2. The CDR3 is made up of 16 amino acids. The ends lost 5 bases at V and 0 bases at J; junction bases unmatched: 8. Germline V lookup: CDR1 ENHRY, CDR2 SYGVKD. The CDR3 nucleotides are TGTGCCATCAGTTCGGCTAGCGGCAAAAGCACAGATACGCAGTATTTT. Protein sequence: CAISSASGKSTDTQYF.

This chain connects TRBV7-2 to TRBJ2-7; 9 nucleotides agree with TRBD2. Germline V gene data show CDR1 as SGHTA and CDR2 as FQGNSA. The CDR3 is 15 residues long. The V segment lost 0 bases and the J segment 1 base; nucleotides outside the gene matches: 1. CDR3 DNA: TGTGCCAGCAGCTTAGCGGCGGGGGGGTCCTACGAGCAGTACTTC. This encodes CASSLAAGGSYEQYF.

The V gene is TRBV19, the J gene TRBJ1-1, with D tentatively TRBD1 (5 bases). CDR1 is LNHDA, CDR2 SQIVND, per germline (reference sequence). The CDR3 consists of 15 residues. V was trimmed by 5 bases and J by 4 bases, leaving 17 bases between them. CDR3 in amino acids: CASSGGGPVGTEAFF. The CDR3 DNA is TGTGCCAGTAGTGGGGGAGGGCCCGTGGGCACTGAAGCTTTCTTT.

This clone was observed a single time. The V gene is TRBV14, the J gene TRBJ1-2; no clear D gene. Germline V gene lookup returns CDR1 SGHDN and CDR2 FVKESK. V lost 1 base and J lost 4, with 4 bases in between. The CDR3 covers 12 residues. CDR3: CASSQAVYGYTF. CDR3 nucleotides: TGTGCCAGCAGCCAAGCAGTCTATGGCTACACCTTC. Full variable domain (missing parts from reference TRBV14 and TRBJ1-2): EAGVTQFPSHSVIEKGQTVTLRCDPISGHDNLYWYRRVMGKEIKFLLHFVKESKQDESGMPNNRFLAERTGGTYSTLKVQPAELEDSGVYFCASSQAVYGYTFGSGTRLTVV.

This rearrangement joins TRBV18 to TRBJ2-1, with D unresolved. Germline V CDR1 and CDR2: KGHSH, LQKENI. V shed 6 bases and J shed 3 bases, with 12 bases lying between them. The length of the CDR3 is 14 residues. The DNA for the CDR3 is TGTGCCAGCTCTCCTCAACAACTCTACAATGAGCAGTTCTTC. This sequence encodes CASSPQQLYNEQFF.

This clone was seen more than once but under ten times. The genes are TRBV28 and TRBJ2-3; D call uncertain. Trimming took 7 bases from V and 0 from J, leaving 8 bases between them. The length of the CDR3 is 13 residues. Germline V gene data show CDR1 as MDHEN and CDR2 as SYDVKM. As DNA, the CDR3 is TGTGCCAGCACTGACTCTAGCACAGATACGCAGTATTTT. Its translation is CASTDSSTDTQYF.